The rows below give T cell receptor beta chains drawn from one sample of a study of T cell changes during pregnancy in multiple sclerosis. Sequencing was performed with immunoSEQ multiplex PCR; in TCRdb, only in-frame clones are kept and a portion is missing. The sample comprises fewer than 60,000 clones, about 90% of which are singletons, and less than 0.45% rests with the top ten. The material was CD4+ T cells from peripheral blood mononuclear cells, obtained after pregnancy. These receptors originate from a female donor with multiple sclerosis, enrolled in a pregnancy study. The CDR3 runs from the conserved cysteine through the conserved F or W. The order of the fields is V gene, D gene, clone size, J gene, CDR3 DNA, CDR3 protein. The D gene is left open where the match is weak. Clone size, where shown, is once, few, many, or a class for clones that have expanded.

>TRBV29-1|.|.|TRBJ2-3
TGCAGCTTCAGCCAGGTGGATACGCAGTATTTT
CSFSQVDTQYF
>TRBV19|.|.|TRBJ1-5
TGTGCCAGTAGTATGGGGACTTTCATCGGGGGCAATCAGCCCCAGCATTTT
CASSMGTFIGGNQPQHF
>TRBV6-7|.|.|TRBJ2-5
TGTGCCAGCAGTCCTCGGAGGAGGATGGAGACCCAGTACTTC
CASSPRRRMETQYF
>TRBV28|.|.|TRBJ2-7
TGTGCCAGCAGTTTATACACGACAGGAAACTACGAGCAGTACTTC
CASSLYTTGNYEQYF
>TRBV6-6|.|once|TRBJ1-1
TGTGCCAGCAGTTCCGGTAACACTGAAGCTTTCTTT
CASSSGNTEAFF
>TRBV5-4|.|.|TRBJ2-2
TGTGCCACCCTTAGCCAGGGTATGGCCGGGGAGCTGTTTTTT
CATLSQGMAGELFF
>TRBV5-1|TRBD1|.|TRBJ2-2
TGCGCCAGCAGCGCCTCCAGGGGGCGGGACACCGGGGAGCTGTTTTTT
CASSASRGRDTGELFF
>TRBV4-2|.|.|TRBJ2-7
TGTGCCAGCAGCCAAGGAACAGGTCCCACCTACGAGCAGTACTTC
CASSQGTGPTYEQYF
>TRBV7-9|.|.|TRBJ2-5
TGTGCCAGCAGCTTAGCGAAGGGAGGAGAGACCCAGTACTTC
CASSLAKGGETQYF
>TRBV5-4|TRBD1|.|TRBJ2-2
TGTGCCAGCAGCCAAACAGGGGGCTTCGGGGAGCTGTTTTTT
CASSQTGGFGELFF
>TRBV5-1|.|.|TRBJ2-1
TGCGCCAGCAGCTTGGGTCGCTATAACGATGAGCAGTTCTTC
CASSLGRYNDEQFF
>TRBV29-1|.|.|TRBJ2-4
TGCAGCGTTTGGTCCCAAGAGGCCAAAAACATTCAGTACTTC
CSVWSQEAKNIQYF
>TRBV30|.|.|TRBJ2-7
TGTGCCTGGAGTGTAAAGGGGGCGGGGGGTGAGCAGTACTTC
CAWSVKGAGGEQYF
>TRBV14|.|.|TRBJ2-7
TGTGCCAGCAGTCTCCCCGGGATTGGGGCCTACGAGCAGTACTTC
CASSLPGIGAYEQYF
>TRBV5-1|TRBD2|.|TRBJ2-5
TGCGCCAGCAGCTTGACTAGCGCCCAAGAGACCCAGTACTTC
CASSLTSAQETQYF
>TRBV5-1|.|.|TRBJ1-1
TGCGCCAGCAGCTTGTATGTCGGGGACACTGAAGCTTTCTTT
CASSLYVGDTEAFF
>TRBV6-5|TRBD2|.|TRBJ2-7
TGTGCCAGCAGTTACCGGGCCGCGGGAGGGCGGAACGAGCAGTACTTC
CASSYRAAGGRNEQYF
>TRBV5-4|TRBD1|.|TRBJ1-1
TGTGCCAGCAGGCGACAGGGTCTAGGAGGCACTGAAGCTTTCTTT
CASRRQGLGGTEAFF
>TRBV28|.|.|TRBJ1-5
TGTGCCAGCAGTGCCCCCGCTCGGGGGGCGCGGGGGCAGCCCCAGCATTTT
CASSAPARGARGQPQHF
>TRBV7-9|.|once|TRBJ2-3
TGTGCCAGCAGCACCTTAAAAATGGGGAGACTCACAGATACGCAGTATTTT
CASSTLKMGRLTDTQYF
>TRBV2|TRBD2|.|TRBJ2-7
TGTGCCAGCACCCGGACTGGCGGGAGCACCTACGAGCAGTACTTC
CASTRTGGSTYEQYF
>TRBV6-1|TRBD1|.|TRBJ2-2
TGTGCCAGCAGTGCTCTGACAGGGGGCGTCGAAACGGCCGGGGAGCTGTTTTTT
CASSALTGGVETAGELFF
>TRBV30|.|.|TRBJ1-1
TGTGCCTGCTTCTTCGCTGAAGCTTTCTTT
CACFFAEAFF
>TRBV19|TRBD1|.|TRBJ2-7
TGTGCCAGTAGTACCCTCCGGACAGGGGGCTCCTACGAGCAGTACTTC
CASSTLRTGGSYEQYF
>TRBV2|.|.|TRBJ1-4
TGTGCCAGCAAAGTAGGGAAGCGGGGGGGCCGAGATGAAAAACTGTTTTTT
CASKVGKRGGRDEKLFF
>TRBV2|TRBD1|few|TRBJ1-1
TGTGCCAGCAGTGAACGACAGGGCCCCAACACTGAAGCTTTCTTT
CASSERQGPNTEAFF
>TRBV29-1|.|.|TRBJ1-2
TGCAGCGTTGGGGGAGGCTATGGCTACACCTTC
CSVGGGYGYTF
>TRBV7-9|TRBD2|once|TRBJ2-1
TGTGCCAGCAGCACCCCCGGGACTAGCTACGAGCAGTTCTTC
CASSTPGTSYEQFF
>TRBV5-1|TRBD1|once|TRBJ1-5
TGCGCCAGCAGCGCCGGACAGGGAAGGAGGAAGAGCAATCAGCCCCAGCATTTT
CASSAGQGRRKSNQPQHF
>TRBV30|.|.|TRBJ1-5
TGTGCCTGGAGTGGAGGGGGGGCGAGCAATCAGCCCCAGCATTTT
CAWSGGGASNQPQHF
>TRBV18|TRBD1|.|TRBJ2-2
TGTGCCAGCTCTCTCCGACAGGGTAACACCGGGGAGCTGTTTTTT
CASSLRQGNTGELFF
>TRBV5-1|TRBD2|.|TRBJ2-4
TGCGCCAGCAGCTTGGGCGGGGGGGCCAAAAACATTCAGTACTTC
CASSLGGGAKNIQYF
>TRBV19|TRBD1|.|TRBJ2-7
TGTGCCAGTAGTATAGGCGGGACAGGCTCCTACGAGCAGTACTTC
CASSIGGTGSYEQYF
>TRBV10-1|TRBD1|once|TRBJ1-2
TGCGCCAGCAGCGGCGGGACAGCTCATTATGGCTACACCTTC
CASSGGTAHYGYTF
>TRBV19|TRBD1|.|TRBJ2-7
TGTGCCAGTAGCGGGACAGGGAAGTCCTACGAGCAGTACTTC
CASSGTGKSYEQYF
>TRBV5-6|TRBD1|.|TRBJ2-5
TGTGCCAGCAGCTTAGGGACAGTCCAAGAGACCCAGTACTTC
CASSLGTVQETQYF
>TRBV28|TRBD1|.|TRBJ2-5
TGTGCCAGCAGAGACAGGGGAAAAGAGACCCAGTACTTC
CASRDRGKETQYF
>TRBV4-1|TRBD1|.|TRBJ1-5
TGCGCCAGCAGCCAGGGACAGGCTTATAGCAATCAGCCCCAGCATTTT
CASSQGQAYSNQPQHF
>TRBV5-4|.|once|TRBJ1-2
TGTGCCAGCAGCTTGACAGACTATGGCTACACCTTC
CASSLTDYGYTF
>TRBV11-2|.|.|TRBJ1-1
TGTGCCAGCAGTCAACTCAGGATAATTGAAGCTTTCTTT
CASSQLRIIEAFF
>TRBV2|TRBD2|.|TRBJ2-1
TGTGCCAGCAGTGATACCCCTCTAGCGGGTCGATACAATGAGCAGTTCTTC
CASSDTPLAGRYNEQFF
>TRBV6-1|TRBD1|few|TRBJ2-7
TGTGCCGCGGAACCGGGACAGGGTAGGTACGAGCAGTACTTC
CAAEPGQGRYEQYF